A selection of T cell receptor beta chains follows, all from one sample in a study of shared clonotypes between healthy human individuals. Produced via immunoSEQ multiplex PCR; TCRdb's table is partial and in-frame only. The sample holds about 2.1 million clones, around 93% seen once. What was sequenced was naive CD8+ T cells from PBMCs. These receptors were obtained from a man aged 18 to 35 in good health. Some clones in this sample may be carry-over from other donors' samples. CDR3s include the opening cysteine and the closing phenylalanine or tryptophan. Rows may omit the clone size; those that give it use once, few, many or a size class.

V: TRBV27; J: TRBJ2-1; size: .; CDR3: CASNVAGGYVGLGNEQFF
V: TRBV9; J: TRBJ2-1; size: .; CDR3: CASSVRLAGGVDEQFF
V: TRBV7-9; J: TRBJ1-1; size: few; CDR3: CAGQNLGRANTEAFF
V: TRBV28; J: TRBJ2-5; size: .; CDR3: CASSQLAGGLNGYQETQYF
V: TRBV6-6; J: TRBJ2-7; size: .; CDR3: CASSHGQGARVHEQYF
V: TRBV27; J: TRBJ2-1; size: .; CDR3: CASSPPRSGAYNEQFF
V: TRBV27; J: TRBJ1-1; size: .; CDR3: CASSLSKIGTRAFF
V: TRBV2; J: TRBJ2-7; size: .; CDR3: CACLGGLGEQYF
V: TRBV11-2; J: TRBJ1-1; size: .; CDR3: CASSGRDGENTEAFF
V: TRBV6-5; J: TRBJ1-1; size: .; CDR3: CASSYSNTEAFF
V: TRBV4-2; J: TRBJ2-3; size: .; CDR3: CASSQVGRFTDTQYF
V: TRBV27; J: TRBJ2-7; size: .; CDR3: CASSFRVTTPYEQYF
V: TRBV11-3; J: TRBJ2-1; size: .; CDR3: CASSYSTSFNEQFF
V: TRBV28; J: TRBJ2-1; size: .; CDR3: CASSLFAGESDNEQFF
V: TRBV7-9; J: TRBJ2-1; size: .; CDR3: CASSYPKGSYNEQFF
V: TRBV9; J: TRBJ2-1; size: .; CDR3: CASSVVDSYNEQFF